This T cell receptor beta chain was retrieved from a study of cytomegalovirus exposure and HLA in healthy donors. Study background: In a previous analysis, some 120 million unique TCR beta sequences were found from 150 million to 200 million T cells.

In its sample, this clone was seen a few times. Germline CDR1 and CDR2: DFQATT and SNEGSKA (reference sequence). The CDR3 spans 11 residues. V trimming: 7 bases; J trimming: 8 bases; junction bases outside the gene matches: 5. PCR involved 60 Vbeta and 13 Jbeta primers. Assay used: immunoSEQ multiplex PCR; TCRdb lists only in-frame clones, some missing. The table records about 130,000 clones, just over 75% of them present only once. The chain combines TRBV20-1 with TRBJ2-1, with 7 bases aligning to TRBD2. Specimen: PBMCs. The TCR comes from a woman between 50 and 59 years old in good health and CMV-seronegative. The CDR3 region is CSGLAVDEQFF. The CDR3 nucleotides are TGCAGTGGCCTAGCGGTGGATGAGCAGTTCTTC.